The 22 T cell receptor beta chains below all came from one sample that was sequenced in a study of cytomegalovirus exposure and HLA in healthy donors. Primers for the PCR totalled 60 Vbeta and 13 Jbeta. Using immunoSEQ multiplex PCR, the repertoire was profiled, and TCRdb retains in-frame clones only, with some absent. The data contain about 57,000 clones, 80% of them singletons. The source material was PBMCs. These receptor sequences come from a male donor in good health and CMV-seronegative.

V is TRBV30 and J is TRBJ2-5, with TRBD2 matching 7 bases. From germline, CDR1 is GTSNPN and CDR2 SVGIG (reference sequence). The length of the CDR3 is 12 residues. V shed 5 bases, J shed 4 bases, and the junction held 4 bases outside the gene matches. CDR3 protein: CAWGRGRETQYF. The CDR3, as DNA: TGTGCCTGGGGGCGGGGGAGAGAGACCCAGTACTTC.

This clone was counted once. This sequence joins TRBV6-5 and TRBJ1-1; a possible D gene is TRBD1 (5 bases). Germline V gene data show CDR1 as MNHEY and CDR2 as SVGAGI. V was trimmed by 7 bases and J by 5 bases, leaving 14 bases between them. The CDR3 is 13 amino acids. The CDR3 loop is CASTLGVFTEAFF. The CDR3 DNA is TGTGCCAGCACCCTAGGGGTTTTTACTGAAGCTTTCTTT.

The chain employs TRBV19 and TRBJ2-5; D perhaps matches TRBD2 (6 bases). The CDR3 loop spans 15 amino acids. Germline lookup yields CDR1 LNHDA and CDR2 SQIVND (reference sequence). V lost 5 bases and J lost 0, with 13 bases in between. For the CDR3, the DNA is TGTGCCAGTAGTGGGGGGTGGGGGTACCAAGAGACCCAGTACTTC. It specifies CASSGGWGYQETQYF.

This clone was seen only once. V gene TRBV19 combines with J gene TRBJ1-5; D not resolved. Germline V lookup: CDR1 LNHDA, CDR2 SQIVND (reference sequence). The CDR3 loop spans 16 amino acids. V lost 7 bases, J lost 5 bases, and 21 bases lay in between. CDR3 residues: CASTNLGVGFDQPQHF. The CDR3 region has the DNA TGTGCCAGTACCAACTTAGGTGTCGGGTTCGATCAGCCCCAGCATTTT. Full variable domain (missing parts from reference TRBV19 and TRBJ1-5): DGGITQSPKYLFRKEGQNVTLSCEQNLNHDAMYWYRQDPGQGLRLIYYSQIVNDFQKGDIAEGYSVSREKKESFPLTVTSAQKNPTAFYLCASTNLGVGFDQPQHFGDGTRLSIL.

The sample holds a few counts of this clone. The chain carries TRBV7-2 and TRBJ2-3, with D possibly matching TRBD1 (6 bases). The germline V gene has CDR1 SGHTA and CDR2 FQGNSA. The ends were cut back, 8 bases at V and 0 bases at J, with 9 bases in the middle. This CDR3 has 13 residues. CDR3 bases: TGTGCCAGCGGGGGCGGGAGCACAGATACGCAGTATTTT. Residues: CASGGGSTDTQYF. The whole variable domain, remainder taken from reference TRBV7-2 and TRBJ2-3, is GAGVSQSPSNKVTEKGKDVELRCDPISGHTALYWYRQSLGQGLEFLIYFQGNSAPDKSGLPSDRFSAERTGGSVSTLTIQRTQQEDSAVYLCASGGGSTDTQYFGPGTRLTVL.

The chain combines TRBV7-2 with TRBJ1-1, with D possibly being TRBD1 (6 bases). The CDR3 covers 13 residues. Trimming took 3 bases from V and 4 from J, leaving 9 bases between them. The germline V gene has CDR1 SGHTA and CDR2 FQGNSA. DNA of the CDR3: TGTGCCAGCAGCTTGGGGGCTCCCACTGAAGCTTTCTTT. Translated, it gives CASSLGAPTEAFF. Supplemented by reference TRBV7-2 and TRBJ1-1, the full variable domain reads GAGVSQSPSNKVTEKGKDVELRCDPISGHTALYWYRQSLGQGLEFLIYFQGNSAPDKSGLPSDRFSAERTGGSVSTLTIQRTQQEDSAVYLCASSLGAPTEAFFGQGTRLTVV.

CDR3 region: CASSSGPTGAVRGYTF. In DNA, the CDR3 is TGTGCCAGCAGTTCGGGACCGACAGGAGCCGTGAGGGGCTACACCTTC. This rearrangement joins TRBV27 to TRBJ1-2, with a weak D call TRBD1 (6 bases). The germline V and J ends were trimmed by 4 bases and 8 bases, with 23 bases remaining between them. CDR1 MNHEY and CDR2 SMNVEV come from the germline V gene (reference sequence). This CDR3 comprises 16 residues.

This clone was observed a few times. This chain links TRBV13 with TRBJ1-1; no definite D call. This CDR3 comprises 13 residues. The germline gives CDR1 PRHDT, CDR2 FYEKMQ (reference sequence). V was shortened by 5 bases and J by 1 base, with 8 bases between the two germline ends. CDR3 DNA sequence: TGTGCCAGCAGCCCCCCCAAGAACACTGAAGCTTTCTTT. Protein: CASSPPKNTEAFF.

Notes on this clone: At one end, the junction sequence differs from germline, possibly due to a read error. This sample also contains other DNA sequences that code for the same CDR3. The rearrangement links TRBV7-9 to TRBJ1-1, with 9 bases matching TRBD1. Germline CDR1 and CDR2: SEHNR and FQNEAQ (reference sequence). The CDR3 has 17 residues. CDR3 protein: CASSLGSTGGDGAEAFF. CDR3 nucleotides: TGCGCCAGCAGCTTAGGCTCTACAGGGGGCGATGGTGCTGAAGCTTTCTTT.

The chain couples TRBV6-1 to TRBJ2-1; TRBD2 matches 9 bases. Germline V gene sequence: CDR1 MNHNS, CDR2 SASEGT. Losses at the gene ends were 1 base for V and 4 bases for J; bases not matched to a gene: 2. CDR3 size: 15 residues. The CDR3 loop reads CASSEESGGYNEQFF. The CDR3 nucleotides read TGTGCCAGCAGTGAAGAGAGCGGGGGGTACAATGAGCAGTTCTTC.

The chain recombines TRBV4-3 with TRBJ2-1; 9 positions agree with TRBD1. Germline values: CDR1 LGHNA, CDR2 YSLEER. The CDR3 has 17 residues. With 3 bases clipped from V and 0 bases from J, the junction kept 6 bases outside the gene matches. The CDR3 coding sequence is TGCGCCAGCAGCCACGCGGGACAGGGCATCTCCTACAATGAGCAGTTCTTC. Amino acid sequence: CASSHAGQGISYNEQFF.

The CDR3 sequence is CASSLNRVRGELFF. Here the CDR3 DNA reads TGTGCCAGCAGCTTAAACAGGGTACGCGGGGAGCTGTTTTTT. The chain joins TRBV7-2 to TRBJ2-2; tentatively, D is TRBD1 (6 bases). The CDR3 is 14 residues long. V was cut by 2 bases and J by 7 bases, with 11 bases left in between. Germline CDR1 is SGHTA and CDR2 is FQGNSA.

This chain joins TRBV7-3 and TRBJ1-6; 10 bases are shared with TRBD1. The germline gives CDR1 SGHTA, CDR2 FQGTGA. Trimming removed 3 bases from V and 8 bases from J; junction bases left unmatched: 1. The CDR3 consists of 14 residues. The DNA of the CDR3 is TGTGCCAGCAGCTTGACAGGGGGCGATTCACCCCTCCACTTT. Translation gives CASSLTGGDSPLHF.

The chain couples TRBV10-3 to TRBJ2-7, with 8 bases fitting TRBD2. The CDR3 is made up of 16 amino acids. From germline, CDR1 is ENHRY and CDR2 SYGVKD. With V trimmed by 4 bases and J by 5 bases, 13 bases remained unmatched. CDR3 DNA sequence: TGTGCCATCAGTGCCAAAGGTGGGACTAGTAGCCACGAGCAGTACTTC. This translates into CAISAKGGTSSHEQYF.

The chain joins TRBV27 to TRBJ1-1; TRBD1 aligns across 8 bases. Germline V gene data show CDR1 as MNHEY and CDR2 as SMNVEV (reference sequence). The CDR3 loop spans 13 amino acids. J gave up 3 bases and V 6 bases, and 3 bases lay outside the gene matches. The CDR3 DNA follows: TGTGCCAGCAGACAGGGGGGATACACTGAAGCTTTCTTT. Translation gives CASRQGGYTEAFF.

V and J are TRBV11-1 and TRBJ2-5; a possible D gene is TRBD1 (7 bases). The better agreement between TRBJ2-7 and the DNA end casts doubt on the J call. Germline CDR1 SGHAT, CDR2 FQDESV (reference sequence). This CDR3 contains 14 residues. Here the CDR3 DNA reads TGTGCCAGCAGCCAGGGGGGCAGTGCCCACGAGCAGTACTTC. Translating it yields CASSQGGSAHEQYF.

This clone was detected once. The chain combines TRBV7-2 with TRBJ2-5; 7 bases fit TRBD1. The CDR3 is 14 residues long. Germline CDR1 reads SGHTA; CDR2 reads FQGNSA. V shed 5 bases and J 3 bases; nucleotides not matched to a gene: 6. CDR3 bases: TGTGCCAGCAGCCGAGGGGGCAGGGAAGAGACCCAGTACTTC. This gives the protein CASSRGGREETQYF.

The rearrangement uses TRBV10-3 and TRBJ1-1, with D possibly being TRBD1 (6 bases). Deletions cut 6 bases from V and 4 bases from J, with 12 bases between. The germline V gene encodes CDR1 ENHRY and CDR2 SYGVKD. The CDR3 has 13 amino acids. The CDR3 sequence is CAIRNRDSTEAFF. The CDR3 nucleotides read TGTGCCATCAGAAACAGGGATAGCACTGAAGCTTTCTTT.

The V and J genes are TRBV5-1 and TRBJ2-2; TRBD2 matches 9 bases. CDR1 is SGHRS and CDR2 is YFSETQ in the germline V gene. The CDR3 sequence is 16 residues long. V lost 0 bases and J lost 7; bases outside the gene matches: 7. The CDR3: CASSLGRGGRHGELFF. CDR3 bases: TGCGCCAGCAGCTTGGGGCGGGGGGGCCGTCACGGGGAGCTGTTTTTT.

The genes are TRBV6-5 and TRBJ1-4; D not resolved. The CDR3 consists of 14 residues. Germline CDR1 is MNHEY and CDR2 is SVGAGI. Trimming took 2 bases from V and 0 from J, leaving 4 bases between them. CDR3 sequence: CASSYEATNEKLFF. DNA for the CDR3: TGTGCCAGCAGTTACGAGGCAACTAATGAAAAACTGTTTTTT.

The rearrangement links TRBV11-1 to TRBJ2-1; 10 bases are a match to TRBD2. The CDR3 is 17 amino acids. The V gene's germline CDR1 is SGHAT and CDR2 FQDESV (reference sequence). The trim removed 5 bases at V and 7 bases at J, leaving 14 bases unmatched. CDR3 sequence: CASSPWTSGSWWNEQFF. The CDR3 bases are TGTGCCAGCAGCCCCTGGACTAGCGGATCGTGGTGGAATGAGCAGTTCTTC. The variable domain in full, completed from reference TRBV11-1 and TRBJ2-1, reads EAEVAQSPRYKITEKSQAVAFWCDPISGHATLYWYRQILGQGPELLVQFQDESVVDDSQLPKDRFSAERLKGVDSTLKIQPAELGDSAMYLCASSPWTSGSWWNEQFFGPGTRLTVL.

V usage is TRBV21-1 and J usage is TRBJ1-4. TRBV21-1 is labeled a pseudogene. CDR3 length equals 16 residues. This CDR3 reads CASSKDSGMRNEKLFF. The CDR3 nucleotides read TGTGCCAGCAGCAAAGACAGCGGCATGCGTAATGAAAAACTGTTTTTT.